The 2 T cell receptor beta chains presented below share a single source sample, sequenced in a study of blood T cell repertoires in COVID-19. Profiling relied on immunoSEQ multiplex PCR, and the TCRdb table lists in-frame clones only, not all of them. Among 120,000 to 150,000 clones listed, around 86% were seen once. Sequencing input: peripheral blood. These receptors were obtained from a man aged 50 or older who had recovered from COVID-19.

The chain links TRBV9 to TRBJ1-1; the match to TRBD1 covers 10 bases. After removal of 4 bases from V and 5 bases from J, the junction contained 8 bases not matched to a gene. The CDR3 is 15 residues long. The germline V gene encodes CDR1 SGDLS and CDR2 YYNGEE. The CDR3 DNA sequence: TGTGCCAGCAGCCCAAGGGGGACAGGGGTTACTGAAGCTTTCTTT. Its protein is CASSPRGTGVTEAFF.

This clone was counted once. This chain joins TRBV7-2 and TRBJ2-5, with a weak D call TRBD1 (5 bases). This CDR3 contains 14 residues. Germline-derived CDR1 and CDR2 are SGHTA and FQGNSA. Trimming left V 5 bases short and J 3 bases short, with 13 bases between. As DNA, the CDR3 is TGTGCCAGCAGCCGCGTGCAGGGAAAAGAGACCCAGTACTTC. It is translated as CASSRVQGKETQYF.